Listed below are T cell receptor beta chains from one sample, sequenced in a study of blood T cell repertoires in COVID-19. TCRdb's table, derived via immunoSEQ multiplex PCR, lists solely in-frame clones and lacks some. The sample comprises around 200,000 clones, more than 85% of which are singletons, and approximately 1.1% rests with the top ten. Material: peripheral blood. Source of these receptors: a man aged 25 to 45 with acute or convalescent COVID-19. The conserved cysteine and the conserved F or W are not part of the CDR3 here.

TRBV5-6	TRBJ1-5	ASSQTGHNQPQH
TRBV6-5	TRBJ1-4	ASSPRTGADEKLF
TRBV29-1	TRBJ1-2	SVALTGSNYGYT
TRBV28	TRBJ1-4	ASSLRTGLKLF
TRBV6-2/TRBV6-3	TRBJ1-2	ASSWSGEVNYGYT
TRBV7-9	TRBJ2-1	ASSSTSGGNPEQF
TRBV7-8	TRBJ2-7	ASSLGGGEQY
TRBV6-5	TRBJ1-4	ASSYTATNEKLF
TRBV6-6	TRBJ1-4	ASTARENEKLF
TRBV6-5	TRBJ2-3	ASSRLAALTDTQY
TRBV19	TRBJ2-1	ATLAGGSNEQF
TRBV5-1	TRBJ2-3	ASQNEASKTDTQY
TRBV5-1	TRBJ1-3	ASSVAGASSSGNTIY
TRBV18	TRBJ1-2	ASSPRTLSQGSSTNYGYT
TRBV10-1	TRBJ1-1	ASSRGQSNTEAF
TRBV27	TRBJ2-1	ASTKVDRDKGTTNEQF
TRBV10-3	TRBJ1-5	AVAELSHQPQH
TRBV6-6	TRBJ1-1	ASSSLTGSNTEAF
TRBV6-4	TRBJ2-1	ASSEDRGYNEQF
TRBV4-1	TRBJ1-5	ASSQDDRTGSQPQH
TRBV15	TRBJ2-2	ATSRQSLREDGELF
TRBV4-1	TRBJ1-4	ASSQSGRGRASEKLF
TRBV7-9	TRBJ1-3	ASSHGVNSGNTIY
TRBV6-5	TRBJ2-3	ASRTGTSGTDTQY
TRBV9	TRBJ2-2	ASSQGTGELF
TRBV5-6	TRBJ1-2	ASSLDRVVNYGYT
TRBV7-9	TRBJ2-7	ASSPIAGNVEQY
TRBV28	TRBJ2-1	ASSSLAGGANEQF
TRBV7-2	TRBJ2-2	ASSPRVTGELF
TRBV9	TRBJ2-5	ASSVVPRGGVETQY
TRBV10-1	TRBJ1-6	ASSKTGGGDNSPLH
TRBV11-2	TRBJ1-1	ASSSRQVSHTEAF
TRBV28	TRBJ1-5	ASNIGSGVGNQPQH
TRBV5-4	TRBJ2-3	ASSLSASRDTQY
TRBV29-1	TRBJ2-2	SVEDLTNTGELF
TRBV12-3/TRBV12-4	TRBJ2-7	ASSPGIRYEQY
TRBV14	TRBJ2-7	ASRPRKGLAGGGQY
TRBV2	TRBJ2-1	ASSEGSVNEQF
TRBV7-9	TRBJ1-1	ASSLGLIGVRNTEAF
TRBV9	TRBJ2-2	ASSVDWGVRAGELF
TRBV30	TRBJ1-1	AWMGGGKEAF
TRBV2	TRBJ1-1	ASGWNEGTEAF
TRBV7-9	TRBJ1-3	ASPPPGQLISGNTIY
TRBV28	TRBJ2-7	ASPRTGGVDEQY
TRBV19	TRBJ2-1	ASSIRAGRTYNEQF
TRBV28	TRBJ1-4	ASTRGTGFRVTNEKLF
TRBV30	TRBJ1-6	AWSGGGANSPLH
TRBV3-1/TRBV3-2	TRBJ2-5	ASRRSGGETQY
TRBV3-1/TRBV3-2	TRBJ1-2	ASSQGHLGTSYGYT
TRBV30	TRBJ1-5	AWSAGYLSNQPQH
TRBV6-5	TRBJ2-7	ASSIRGPPPTKQY
TRBV6-1	TRBJ2-1	ASSEVAQGSWQF
TRBV27	TRBJ1-4	ASGRDRGSKLF
TRBV18	TRBJ2-7	ASSPPASYEQY
TRBV27	TRBJ2-7	ASSLVVAHSYEQY
TRBV29-1	TRBJ1-2	SCDRAYT
TRBV6-1	TRBJ1-1	ASSEAGNRGGAF
TRBV4-1	TRBJ1-5	ASSQADRGNQPQH
TRBV20-1	TRBJ1-1	SAKGQSEAF
TRBV30	TRBJ1-1	AWSNMGQNTEAF